The sequence of this TCR beta chain was determined in a study of T cell clones after liver transplantation. Study background: Post-transplant blood was tracked for graft-donor-reactive T cell clones identified in a pre-transplant mixed lymphocyte reaction. Graft-donor-reactive sequences were compared with third-party-reactive TCRbeta sequences from pre-transplant mixed lymphocyte reactions.

Repertoires were generated with immunoSEQ multiplex PCR, while TCRdb's copy carries only in-frame clones and drops some. The sample holds under 90,000 clones, 75% to 90% seen once. Study-level findings and limits: Circulating graft-donor-reactive CD4 TCRbeta sequences fell significantly post-transplant in most of the 8 subjects.

Germline V gene sequence: CDR1 MGHRA, CDR2 YSYEKL. V was cut by 1 base and J by 0 bases, with 12 bases left in between. This CDR3 is 16 amino acids long. In regard to this clone: As yet, its antigen is unknown.

Sorting of unstimulated PBMCs yielded separate CD3+CD4+ and CD3+CD8+ fractions. The receptor was derived from a human donor who received a liver transplant. The chain recombines TRBV4-1 with TRBJ1-1; D gene uncertain. The starting material was CD4+ T cells from blood, obtained before liver transplant. In nucleotides, the CDR3 is TGCGCCAGCAGCCAAGTGGCAGGACCAATGAACACTGAAGCTTTCTTT. This encodes CASSQVAGPMNTEAFF.